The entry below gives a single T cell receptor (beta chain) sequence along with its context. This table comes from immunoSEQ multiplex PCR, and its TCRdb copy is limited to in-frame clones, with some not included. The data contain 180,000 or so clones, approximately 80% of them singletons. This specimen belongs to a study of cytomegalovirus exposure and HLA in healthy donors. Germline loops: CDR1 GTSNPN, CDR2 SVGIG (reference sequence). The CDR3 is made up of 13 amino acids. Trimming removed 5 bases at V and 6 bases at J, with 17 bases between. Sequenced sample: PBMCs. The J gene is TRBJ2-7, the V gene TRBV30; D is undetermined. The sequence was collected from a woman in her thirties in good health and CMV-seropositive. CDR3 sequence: CAWVRVGSGEQYF. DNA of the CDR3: TGTGCCTGGGTCCGGGTTGGTTCTGGCGAGCAGTACTTC.